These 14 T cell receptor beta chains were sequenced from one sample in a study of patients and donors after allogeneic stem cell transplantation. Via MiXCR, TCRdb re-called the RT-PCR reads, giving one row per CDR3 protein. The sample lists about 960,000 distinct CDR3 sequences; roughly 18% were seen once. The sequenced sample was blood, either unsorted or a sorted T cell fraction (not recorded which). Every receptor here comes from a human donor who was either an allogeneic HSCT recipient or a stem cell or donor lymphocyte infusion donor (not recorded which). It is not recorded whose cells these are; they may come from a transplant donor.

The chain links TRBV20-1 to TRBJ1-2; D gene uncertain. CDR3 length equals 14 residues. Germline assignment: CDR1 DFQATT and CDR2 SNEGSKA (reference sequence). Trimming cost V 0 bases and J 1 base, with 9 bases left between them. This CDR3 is CSAREGRLNYGYTF. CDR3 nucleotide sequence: TGCAGTGCTAGAGAGGGCAGACTTAACTATGGCTACACCTTC.

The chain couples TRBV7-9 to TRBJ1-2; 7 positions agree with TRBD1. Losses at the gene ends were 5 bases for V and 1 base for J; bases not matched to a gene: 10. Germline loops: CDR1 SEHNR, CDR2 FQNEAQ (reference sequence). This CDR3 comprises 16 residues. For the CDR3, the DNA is TGTGCCAGCAGCCTTTCCGGACAGGATTATAACTATGGCTACACCTTC. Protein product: CASSLSGQDYNYGYTF.

The CDR3 is CSVGTSRDNEQFF. In DNA form, the CDR3 reads TGCAGCGTGGGGACTAGCCGGGACAATGAGCAGTTCTTC. The chain combines TRBV29-1 with TRBJ2-1; 9 nucleotides line up with TRBD2. The length of the CDR3 is 13 residues. Germline assignment: CDR1 SQVTM and CDR2 ANQGSEA. The trim removed 6 bases at V and 5 bases at J, leaving 5 bases unmatched.

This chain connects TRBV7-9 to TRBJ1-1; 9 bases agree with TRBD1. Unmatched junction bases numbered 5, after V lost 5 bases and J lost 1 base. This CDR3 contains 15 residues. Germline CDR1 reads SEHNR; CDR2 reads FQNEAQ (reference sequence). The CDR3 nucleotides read TGTGCCAGCAGCGCAGGACAGGGGAGGAACACTGAAGCTTTCTTT. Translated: CASSAGQGRNTEAFF.

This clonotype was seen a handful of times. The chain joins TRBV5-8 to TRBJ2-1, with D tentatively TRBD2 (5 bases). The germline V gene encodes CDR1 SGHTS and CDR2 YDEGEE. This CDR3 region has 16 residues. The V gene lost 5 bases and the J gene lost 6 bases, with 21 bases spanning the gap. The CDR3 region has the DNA TGTGCCAGCAGAAAGCATATCGGGCCTCGGGGCAATGAGCAGTTCTTC. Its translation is CASRKHIGPRGNEQFF.

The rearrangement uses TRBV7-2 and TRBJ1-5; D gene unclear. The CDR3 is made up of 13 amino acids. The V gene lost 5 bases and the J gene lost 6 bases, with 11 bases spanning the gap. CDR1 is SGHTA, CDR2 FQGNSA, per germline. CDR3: CASSPEVGQPQHF. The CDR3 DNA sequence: TGTGCCAGCAGCCCAGAGGTGGGTCAGCCCCAGCATTTT.

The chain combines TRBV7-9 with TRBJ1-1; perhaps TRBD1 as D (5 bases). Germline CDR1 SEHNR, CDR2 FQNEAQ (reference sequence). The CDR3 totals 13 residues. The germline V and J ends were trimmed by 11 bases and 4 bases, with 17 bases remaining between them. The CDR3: CAGYRSKVTEAFF. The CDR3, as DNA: TGTGCCGGATACAGGTCCAAGGTCACTGAAGCTTTCTTT.

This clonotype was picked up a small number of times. CDR3 loop: CASSLESGRAADTQYF. CDR3 nucleotides: TGCGCCAGCAGCTTGGAGAGCGGGAGGGCCGCAGATACGCAGTATTTT. This chain uses TRBV5-1 with TRBJ2-3; TRBD2 matches at 10 bases. Per the germline V gene, CDR1 is SGHRS and CDR2 is YFSETQ. With V trimmed by 0 bases and J by 4 bases, 5 bases remained unmatched. There are 16 residues in the CDR3.

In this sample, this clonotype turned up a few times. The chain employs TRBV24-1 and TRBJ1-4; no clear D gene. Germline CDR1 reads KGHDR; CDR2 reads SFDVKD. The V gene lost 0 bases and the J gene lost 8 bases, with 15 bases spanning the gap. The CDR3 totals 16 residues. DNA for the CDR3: TGTGCCACCAGTGATTTGAGACGAGTGACAAAGGAAAAACTGTTTTTT. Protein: CATSDLRRVTKEKLFF.

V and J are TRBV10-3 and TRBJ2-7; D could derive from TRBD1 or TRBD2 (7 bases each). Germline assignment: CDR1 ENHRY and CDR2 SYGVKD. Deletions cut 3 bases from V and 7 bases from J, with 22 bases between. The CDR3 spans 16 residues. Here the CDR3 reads CAISDPTGRPGGEQYF. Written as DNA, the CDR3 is TGTGCCATCAGTGACCCGACAGGGCGCCCCGGGGGGGAGCAGTACTTC.

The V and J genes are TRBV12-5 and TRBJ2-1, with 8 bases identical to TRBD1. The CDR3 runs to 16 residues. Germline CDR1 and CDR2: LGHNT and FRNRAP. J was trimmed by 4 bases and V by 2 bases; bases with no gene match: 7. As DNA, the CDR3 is TGTGCTAGTGGTTTGTTACAGGGGGGTTGGTACAATGAGCAGTTCTTC. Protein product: CASGLLQGGWYNEQFF.

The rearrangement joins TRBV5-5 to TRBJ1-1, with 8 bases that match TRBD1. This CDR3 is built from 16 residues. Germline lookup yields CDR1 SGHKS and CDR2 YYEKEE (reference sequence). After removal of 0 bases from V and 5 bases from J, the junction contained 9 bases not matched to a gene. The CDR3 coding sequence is TGTGCCAGCAGCTTGGCCGGACCCGACAGGGGAACTGAAGCTTTCTTT. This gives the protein CASSLAGPDRGTEAFF.

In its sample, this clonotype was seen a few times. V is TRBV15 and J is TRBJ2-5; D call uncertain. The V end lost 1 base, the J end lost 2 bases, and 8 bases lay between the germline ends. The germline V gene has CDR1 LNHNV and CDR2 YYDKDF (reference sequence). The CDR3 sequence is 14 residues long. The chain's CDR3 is CATSRAVPQETQYF. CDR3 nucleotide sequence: TGTGCCACCAGCAGAGCGGTGCCTCAAGAGACCCAGTACTTC.

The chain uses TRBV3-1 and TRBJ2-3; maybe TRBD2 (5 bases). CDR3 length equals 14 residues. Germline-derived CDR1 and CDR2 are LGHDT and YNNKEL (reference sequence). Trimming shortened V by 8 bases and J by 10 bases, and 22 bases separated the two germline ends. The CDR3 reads CASCKRTPGSAQYF. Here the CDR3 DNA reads TGTGCCAGCTGTAAAAGGACCCCGGGATCAGCGCAGTATTTT.